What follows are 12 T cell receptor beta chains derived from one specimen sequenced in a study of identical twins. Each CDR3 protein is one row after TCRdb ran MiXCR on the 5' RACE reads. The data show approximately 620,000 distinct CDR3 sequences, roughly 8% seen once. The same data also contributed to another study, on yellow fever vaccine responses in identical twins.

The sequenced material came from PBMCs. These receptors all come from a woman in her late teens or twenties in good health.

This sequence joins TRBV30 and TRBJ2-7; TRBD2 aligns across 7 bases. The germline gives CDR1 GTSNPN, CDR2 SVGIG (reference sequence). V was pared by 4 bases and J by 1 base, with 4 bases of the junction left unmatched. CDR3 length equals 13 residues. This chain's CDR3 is CAWKRGSSYEQYF. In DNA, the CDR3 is TGTGCCTGGAAGCGGGGCAGTTCCTACGAGCAGTACTTC.

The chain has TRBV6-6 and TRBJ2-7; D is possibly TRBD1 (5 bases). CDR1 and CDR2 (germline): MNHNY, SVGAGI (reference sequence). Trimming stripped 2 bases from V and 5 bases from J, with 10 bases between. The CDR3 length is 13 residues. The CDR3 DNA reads TGTGCCAGCAGTTACGCCAGGGTCAACGAGCAGTACTTC. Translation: CASSYARVNEQYF.

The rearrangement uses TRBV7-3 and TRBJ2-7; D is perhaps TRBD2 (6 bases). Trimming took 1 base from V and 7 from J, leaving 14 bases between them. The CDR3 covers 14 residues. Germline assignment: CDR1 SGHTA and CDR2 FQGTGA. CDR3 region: CASSLMGGPGEQYF. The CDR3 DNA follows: TGTGCCAGCAGCTTAATGGGAGGACCGGGTGAGCAGTACTTC.

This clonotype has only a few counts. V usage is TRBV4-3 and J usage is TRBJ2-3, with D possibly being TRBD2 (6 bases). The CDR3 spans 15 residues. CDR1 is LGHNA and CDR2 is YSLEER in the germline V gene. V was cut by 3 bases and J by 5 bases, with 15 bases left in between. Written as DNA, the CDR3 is TGCGCCAGCAGCCAGGAGGGGAGACTGGGAGATACGCAGTATTTT. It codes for CASSQEGRLGDTQYF.

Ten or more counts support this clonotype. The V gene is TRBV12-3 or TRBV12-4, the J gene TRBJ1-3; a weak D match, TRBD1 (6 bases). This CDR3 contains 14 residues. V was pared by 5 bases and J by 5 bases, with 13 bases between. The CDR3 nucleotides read TGTGCCAGCAGTATGACGGGGGCCAGAAACACCATATATTTT. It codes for CASSMTGARNTIYF.

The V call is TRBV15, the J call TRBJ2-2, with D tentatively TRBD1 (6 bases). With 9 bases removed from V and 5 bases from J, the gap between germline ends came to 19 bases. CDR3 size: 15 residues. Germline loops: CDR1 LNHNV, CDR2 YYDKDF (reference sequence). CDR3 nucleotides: TGTGCCACAAAAACCGGGACACCGGGGACCGGGGAGCTGTTTTTT. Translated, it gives CATKTGTPGTGELFF.

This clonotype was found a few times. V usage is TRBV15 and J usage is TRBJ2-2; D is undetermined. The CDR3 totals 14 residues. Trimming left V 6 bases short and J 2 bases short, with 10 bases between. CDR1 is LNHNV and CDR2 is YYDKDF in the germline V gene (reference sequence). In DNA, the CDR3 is TGTGCCACCAGGGGGATCGGTAACACCGGGGAGCTGTTTTTT. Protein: CATRGIGNTGELFF. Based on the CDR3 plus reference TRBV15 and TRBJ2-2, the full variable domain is DAMVIQNPRYQVTQFGKPVTLSCSQTLNHNVMYWYQQKSSQAPKLLFHYYDKDFNNEADTPDNFQSRRPNTSFCFLDIRSPGLGDTAMYLCATRGIGNTGELFFGEGSRLTVL.

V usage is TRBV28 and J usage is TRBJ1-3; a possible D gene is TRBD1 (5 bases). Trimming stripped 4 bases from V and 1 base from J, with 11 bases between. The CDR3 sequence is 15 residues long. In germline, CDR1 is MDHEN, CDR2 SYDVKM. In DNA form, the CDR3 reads TGTGCCAGCAGTTACCTCAGGGAATCTGGAAACACCATATATTTT. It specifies CASSYLRESGNTIYF.

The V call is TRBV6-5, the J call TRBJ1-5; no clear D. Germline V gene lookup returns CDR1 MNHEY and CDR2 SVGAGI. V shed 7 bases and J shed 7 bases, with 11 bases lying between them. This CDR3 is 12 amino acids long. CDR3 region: CASNYKGQPQHF. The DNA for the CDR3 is TGTGCCAGCAATTATAAGGGACAGCCCCAGCATTTT.

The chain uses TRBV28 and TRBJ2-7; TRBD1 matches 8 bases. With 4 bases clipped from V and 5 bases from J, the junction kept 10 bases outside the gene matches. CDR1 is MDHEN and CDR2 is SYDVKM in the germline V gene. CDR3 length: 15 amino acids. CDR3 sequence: CASSSRQGNRDEQYF. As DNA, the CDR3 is TGTGCCAGCAGTTCACGACAGGGGAATAGGGACGAGCAGTACTTC.

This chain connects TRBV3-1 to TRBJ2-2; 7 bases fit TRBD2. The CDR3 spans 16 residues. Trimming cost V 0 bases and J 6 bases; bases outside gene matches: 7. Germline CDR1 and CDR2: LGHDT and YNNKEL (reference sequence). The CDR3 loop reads CASSQDSSSGAGELFF. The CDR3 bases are TGTGCCAGCAGCCAAGATTCGTCTAGCGGCGCCGGGGAGCTGTTTTTT.

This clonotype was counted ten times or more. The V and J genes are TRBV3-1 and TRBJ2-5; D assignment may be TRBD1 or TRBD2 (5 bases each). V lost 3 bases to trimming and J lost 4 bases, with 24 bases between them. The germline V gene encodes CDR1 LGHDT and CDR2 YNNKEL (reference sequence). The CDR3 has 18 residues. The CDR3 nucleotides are TGTGCCAGCAGCCATGCTCACCCCGGGACGGAGAAATTAGAGACCCAGTACTTC. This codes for CASSHAHPGTEKLETQYF.